This T cell receptor beta chain was retrieved from a study of lymphopenia after photon versus proton radiotherapy. Regarding the study as a whole: Post-nadir diversity loss with photons came from oligoclonal expansion, particularly CD8+ Temra cells. Proton therapy kept repertoires fairly stable, unlike photons, which gained effector/memory cells. In patients who died, overall survival fell as post-nadir TCR diversity dropped more.

For this clone: Its antigen remains unidentified.

TCRdb keeps only in-frame clones here, not all; method: immunoSEQ multiplex PCR. The sample holds roughly 30,000 clones, approximately 90% seen once. Per the germline V gene, CDR1 is LNHDA and CDR2 is SQIVND (reference sequence). Trimming left V 9 bases short and J 4 bases short, with 13 bases between. CDR3 length: 12 amino acids. The source was peripheral blood, collected from a patient treated with proton-based radiotherapy. The rearrangement links TRBV19 to TRBJ2-7, with D perhaps TRBD2 (6 bases). This clonotype originated in a woman in her sixties with cholangiocarcinoma. Some clones in this sample may be carry-over from other donors' samples. In nucleotides, the CDR3 is TGTGCCAGCCGGGGTAGCGGTTACGAGCAGTACTTC. Translated, it gives CASRGSGYEQYF.